This T cell receptor (beta chain) originates from a study of blood T cell repertoires in COVID-19. The wider study: COVID-19 samples collected from the United States, Italy and Spain covered acute and convalescent phases. Sample material is recorded as cDNA or gDNA derived from T cells, B-cell-depleted T cells, or PBMCs.

In the case of this clone: The same CDR3 arises from other DNA sequences in this sample as well.

Authors' data handling: It was from reference gene primer amplification that nucleated cell counts were estimated. Only in-frame clones appear in the TCRdb table, and some are missing; sequencing was by immunoSEQ multiplex PCR. Clone size and the V and J calls come from that table; the DNA yielded D and trimming. The sample consists of around 230,000 clones, about 85% of them appearing once. V lost 5 bases and J lost 0, with 7 bases in between. Germline V gives CDR1 SGHAT, CDR2 FQNNGV. The CDR3 totals 13 residues. The TCR was taken from a woman older than 75 with acute or convalescent COVID-19. Sequenced sample: peripheral blood. The J gene is TRBJ2-5, the V gene TRBV11-2, with D unresolved. The CDR3 sequence is CASSPGHQETQYF. As DNA, the CDR3 is TGTGCCAGCAGCCCGGGTCACCAAGAGACCCAGTACTTC.